This TCR beta chain is drawn from a study of blood T cell repertoires in COVID-19. Turning to this clone: The same CDR3 can be traced to other DNA sequences in this sample.

V lost 0 bases and J lost 4; bases outside the gene matches: 5. The CDR3 contains 15 residues. Germline loops: CDR1 MNHEY, CDR2 SVGAGI. Measured with immunoSEQ multiplex PCR; TCRdb has only the in-frame clones, and not every one. The sample holds some 200,000 clones; about nine tenths are singletons and the top ten take around 0.53%. The rearrangement links TRBV6-5 to TRBJ2-7; 8 bases match TRBD1. The clonotype originates from a man in his forties or fifties with acute or convalescent COVID-19. The sequenced sample was peripheral blood. In DNA, the CDR3 is TGTGCCAGCAGTTACTCCCCCGGACAGGGATACGAGCAGTACTTC. The encoded protein is CASSYSPGQGYEQYF.